Presented here are 14 T cell receptor beta chains from one specimen sequenced in a study of a mutant IDH1 vaccine in newly diagnosed glioma. This table comes from immunoSEQ multiplex PCR, and its TCRdb copy is limited to in-frame clones, with some not included. The repertoire holds approximately 60,000 clones, with roughly 81% as singletons. Noted time point: week 23, last vaccination. With topical imiquimod, each dose of the vaccine consisted of 300 ug of mutant IDH1 20-mer peptide. Antigen specificity for these receptors is unknown. Sequencing used PBMCs, obtained from a glioma patient whose treatment included an IDH1 peptide vaccine. These receptors came from a woman between 40 and 55 years old with glioma. Some clones in this sample may be carry-over from other donors' samples.

This clone has more than one count but fewer than ten. The rearrangement uses TRBV19 and TRBJ1-1; 7 bases align to TRBD1. The trim removed 3 bases at V and 0 bases at J, leaving 7 bases unmatched. The CDR3 has 16 residues. CDR1 and CDR2 from the germline V gene are LNHDA and SQIVND (reference sequence). Here the CDR3 DNA reads TGTGCCAGTAGTATCAGGACAGGAGGAGTGAACACTGAAGCTTTCTTT. This gives the protein CASSIRTGGVNTEAFF.

The chain links TRBV29-1 to TRBJ1-3; D unresolved. This CDR3 is built from 15 residues. Trimming shortened V by 5 bases and J by 0 bases, and 14 bases separated the two germline ends. The V gene's germline CDR1 is SQVTM and CDR2 ANQGSEA. The CDR3 protein is CSVRTSAPSGNTIYF. For the CDR3, the DNA is TGCAGCGTTCGAACGTCCGCTCCCTCTGGAAACACCATATATTTT. Full variable domain (rest looked up from reference TRBV29-1 and TRBJ1-3): SAVISQKPSRDICQRGTSLTIQCQVDSQVTMMFWYRQQPGQSLTLIATANQGSEATYESGFVIDKFPISRPNLTFSTLTVSNMSPEDSSIYLCSVRTSAPSGNTIYFGEGSWLTVV.

The rearrangement uses TRBV10-3 and TRBJ2-1; 10 bases are a match to TRBD2. The CDR3 has 14 residues. With 5 bases clipped from V and 8 bases from J, the junction kept 6 bases outside the gene matches. CDR1 and CDR2 from the germline V gene are ENHRY and SYGVKD. CDR3 nucleotide sequence: TGTGCCATCAGTCCTACTAGCGGGGACGATGAGCAGTTCTTC. Its protein product is CAISPTSGDDEQFF.

The DNA for the CDR3 is TGCGCCAGCAGCCTACAGGAGTGGAACTATGGCTACACCTTC. The encoded protein is CASSLQEWNYGYTF. The chain recombines TRBV5-1 with TRBJ1-2; perhaps TRBD1 as D (5 bases). Trimming removed 4 bases from V and 2 bases from J, with 12 bases in between. This CDR3 spans 14 amino acids. CDR1 and CDR2 from the germline V gene are SGHRS and YFSETQ.

V usage is TRBV5-1 and J usage is TRBJ2-2; the D gene could be TRBD1 or TRBD2 (5 bases each). V was clipped by 1 base and J by 4 bases, with 11 bases between them. The CDR3 covers 15 residues. The V gene's germline CDR1 is SGHRS and CDR2 YFSETQ. The CDR3, as DNA: TGCGCCAGCAGCTTGCCAGGGCGGGTCACCGGGGAGCTGTTTTTT. It is translated as CASSLPGRVTGELFF.

The rearrangement joins TRBV2 to TRBJ2-7; TRBD1 matches at 11 bases. Germline V gene sequence: CDR1 SNHLY, CDR2 FYNNEI. The CDR3 has 14 residues. V lost 8 bases, J lost 5 bases, and 8 bases stayed unmatched. CDR3 DNA sequence: TGTGCCAGCGATGGACAGGGGGCAAACAACGAGCAGTACTTC. The encoded protein is CASDGQGANNEQYF.

The chain combines TRBV25-1 with TRBJ1-1; 7 bases are a match to TRBD1. The V and J ends lost 3 bases and 0 bases, in that order; junction bases with no gene match: 10. The CDR3 sequence is 17 residues long. Germline V gene sequence: CDR1 MGHDK, CDR2 SYGVNS. CDR3 nucleotides: TGTGCCAGCAGTGACGACCGACAGGGTCCGATGAACACTGAAGCTTTCTTT. Translation gives CASSDDRQGPMNTEAFF.

This sequence joins TRBV19 and TRBJ1-1, with D perhaps matching TRBD1 (6 bases). The ends were cut back, 2 bases at V and 4 bases at J, with 11 bases in the middle. CDR3 length: 14 residues. Germline CDR1 is LNHDA and CDR2 is SQIVND (reference sequence). The CDR3 DNA sequence: TGTGCCAGTAGTATACAGGGGATCAGCACTGAAGCTTTCTTT. Protein: CASSIQGISTEAFF.

The gene calls are TRBV19 and TRBJ2-3, with TRBD2 matching over 7 bases. The J segment lost 4 bases and the V segment lost 3 bases, leaving 4 bases of the junction unmatched. Germline V CDR1 and CDR2: LNHDA, SQIVND (reference sequence). The CDR3 is 14 residues long. CDR3: CASSIGLAADTQYF. In DNA, the CDR3 is TGTGCCAGTAGTATTGGGCTAGCGGCAGATACGCAGTATTTT.

V usage is TRBV5-1 and J usage is TRBJ1-1; D gene unclear. The V and J ends lost 0 bases and 2 bases respectively, with 5 bases between them. CDR3 size: 13 residues. Germline lookup yields CDR1 SGHRS and CDR2 YFSETQ. Written as DNA, the CDR3 is TGCGCCAGCAGCTTGGATTCCAACACTGAAGCTTTCTTT. As protein: CASSLDSNTEAFF.

The chain carries TRBV5-1 and TRBJ1-2; D possibly corresponds to TRBD1 (5 bases). The V end lost 6 bases, the J end lost 5 bases, and 17 bases lay between the germline ends. The germline gives CDR1 SGHRS, CDR2 YFSETQ. The CDR3 runs 14 residues. The CDR3 spells CASNPGPRGYGYTF. CDR3 nucleotides: TGCGCCAGCAATCCGGGGCCAAGAGGATATGGCTACACCTTC.

This chain connects TRBV2 to TRBJ2-6; 11 bases match TRBD1. In germline, CDR1 is SNHLY, CDR2 FYNNEI. This CDR3 is 17 amino acids long. The V and J ends lost 6 bases and 0 bases, in that order; junction bases with no gene match: 4. CDR3 in amino acids: CASSPGTGGSGANVLTF. The CDR3 nucleotides are TGTGCCAGCAGCCCCGGGACAGGGGGCTCTGGGGCCAACGTCCTGACTTTC.

This clone was counted a few times. The chain employs TRBV12-5 and TRBJ1-1; D is unclear. CDR1 is LGHNT, CDR2 FRNRAP, per germline. V lost 2 bases, J lost 4 bases, and 11 bases lay in between. The CDR3 runs 14 residues. The DNA for the CDR3 is TGTGCTAGTGGTTTGAATACGAGGAGCACTGAAGCTTTCTTT. It yields the protein CASGLNTRSTEAFF.

Comments on this clone: The germline gene is not matched at one end of the junction; a read error may be the cause. J is TRBJ1-2 and V is TRBV7-9, with D tentatively TRBD1 (5 bases). Per the germline V gene, CDR1 is SEHNR and CDR2 is FQNEAQ (reference sequence). This CDR3 has 11 residues. CDR3 amino acids: CASSGGSGPNF. In nucleotides, the CDR3 is TGTGCCAGCAGCGGGGGTTCCGGGCCCAACTTC.